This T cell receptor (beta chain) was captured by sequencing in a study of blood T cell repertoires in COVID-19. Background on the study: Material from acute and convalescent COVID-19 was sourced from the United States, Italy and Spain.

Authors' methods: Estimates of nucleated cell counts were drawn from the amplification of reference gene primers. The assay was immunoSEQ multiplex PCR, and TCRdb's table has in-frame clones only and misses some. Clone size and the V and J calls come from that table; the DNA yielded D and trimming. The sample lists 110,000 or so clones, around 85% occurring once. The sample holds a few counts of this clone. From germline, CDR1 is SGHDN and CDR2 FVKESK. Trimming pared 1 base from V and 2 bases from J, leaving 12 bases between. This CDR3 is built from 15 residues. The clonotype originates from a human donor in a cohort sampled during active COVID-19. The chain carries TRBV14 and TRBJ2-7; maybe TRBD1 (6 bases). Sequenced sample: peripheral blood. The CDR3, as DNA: TGTGCCAGCAGCCAAGGACAGGCCCCAGCCTACGAGCAGTACTTC. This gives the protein CASSQGQAPAYEQYF.